Presented here are 27 T cell receptor beta chains from one specimen sequenced in a study of T-cell reconstitution after alpha-beta-depleted transplantation in children. Unique molecular identifiers tagged the TCRbeta library. Using its own MiXCR run on the PCR reads, TCRdb lists one record per CDR3 protein. The data contain 200,000 to 250,000 distinct CDR3 sequences, approximately 10% of them seen just once; the ten biggest clones take up approximately 30%. Here the sequenced sample was PBMCs, taken before TCRalphabeta/CD19-depleted stem cell transplant. The receptors were gathered from a child under two years old with acute myeloid leukemia, due to receive a stem cell transplant.

This clonotype has ten or more counts. The chain recombines TRBV24-1 with TRBJ1-5; 7 nucleotides match TRBD1. The CDR3 spans 15 residues. Germline CDR1 KGHDR, CDR2 SFDVKD. With 4 bases clipped from V and 3 bases from J, the junction kept 5 bases outside the gene matches. This CDR3 reads CATSERQGINQPQHF. The CDR3 DNA reads as TGTGCCACCAGTGAGCGACAGGGAATCAATCAGCCCCAGCATTTT.

This clonotype was counted ten times or more. The V call is TRBV4-1, the J call TRBJ2-7; tentatively, D is TRBD1 (6 bases). The CDR3 has 13 amino acids. In germline, CDR1 is MGHRA, CDR2 YSYEKL. V lost 0 bases, J lost 6 bases, and 9 bases lay in between. The CDR3, as DNA: TGCGCCAGCAGCCAAGATGCCAGGGGCGAGCAGTACTTC. It yields the protein CASSQDARGEQYF.

This clonotype was counted at least ten times. This chain connects TRBV5-1 to TRBJ2-7; D possibly matches TRBD1 or TRBD2 (6 bases each). V lost 0 bases, J lost 0 bases, and 10 bases lay in between. CDR1 and CDR2 from the germline V gene are SGHRS and YFSETQ. The CDR3 has 15 amino acids. CDR3 coding DNA: TGCGCCAGCAGCTTGGGGGGGGCGAGCTCCTACGAGCAGTACTTC. The encoded protein is CASSLGGASSYEQYF.

At least ten counts were recorded for this clonotype. This chain uses TRBV3-1 with TRBJ2-2; the match to TRBD2 covers 7 bases. CDR1 and CDR2 from the germline V gene are LGHDT and YNNKEL (reference sequence). V lost 1 base, J lost 0 bases, and 8 bases stayed unmatched. This CDR3 has 18 residues. This chain's CDR3 is CASSQGSRTSTNTGELFF. The CDR3 nucleotides are TGTGCCAGCAGCCAAGGTTCTCGGACTAGTACGAACACCGGGGAGCTGTTTTTT. Filled out from reference TRBV3-1 and TRBJ2-2, the complete variable domain reads DTAVSQTPKYLVTQMGNDKSIKCEQNLGHDTMYWYKQDSKKFLKIMFSYNNKELIINETVPNRFSPKSPDKAHLNLHINSLELGDSAVYFCASSQGSRTSTNTGELFFGEGSRLTVL.

This clonotype was recorded at least ten times. This rearrangement joins TRBV5-5 to TRBJ2-7, with D uncertain. Germline V gives CDR1 SGHKS, CDR2 YYEKEE (reference sequence). Trimming took off 3 bases at V and 0 bases at J, with 7 bases between the two ends. The CDR3 runs 13 residues. CDR3 sequence (DNA): TGTGCCAGCAGCTCCCACAGCTCCTACGAGCAGTACTTC. It translates to CASSSHSSYEQYF.

Many counts were recorded for this clonotype. This chain links TRBV20-1 with TRBJ2-7, with 7 bases fitting TRBD2. The J segment lost 0 bases and the V segment lost 6 bases, leaving 11 bases of the junction unmatched. CDR3 length: 15 amino acids. Per germline, CDR1 DFQATT and CDR2 SNEGSKA (reference sequence). The CDR3 bases are TGCAGTGCGAATTCGGCTAGCGGAACCTCCTACGAGCAGTACTTC. This codes for CSANSASGTSYEQYF.

This clonotype occurred a few times. The gene calls are TRBV7-3 and TRBJ2-2, with 7 nucleotides matching TRBD2. CDR3 length: 15 amino acids. The V gene's germline CDR1 is SGHTA and CDR2 FQGTGA. V lost 1 base to trimming and J lost 3 bases; unmatched junction nucleotides: 2. The CDR3 DNA follows: TGTGCCAGCAGCTTAAGCGGGAGTTACACCGGGGAGCTGTTTTTT. It encodes CASSLSGSYTGELFF.

The sample holds many counts of this clonotype. The limits of the CDR3 on the DNA are not certain, so only TCRdb's listed CDR3 is given. V usage is TRBV5-1 and J usage is TRBJ2-2; TRBD1, the D gene given by the table, was not confirmed from the DNA. Germline CDR1 is SGHRS and CDR2 is YFSETQ. The CDR3 length is 16 residues, termini included. The CDR3 loop is CASAFFGQSNTGELFF.

This clonotype appeared many times. The chain is built from TRBV12-3 or TRBV12-4 and TRBJ2-2; D is undetermined. Trimming cost V 11 bases and J 6 bases, with 13 bases left between them. The CDR3 spans 12 residues. The CDR3 is CAGSMIAGELFF. CDR3 DNA sequence: TGTGCCGGTTCGATGATCGCCGGGGAGCTGTTTTTT.

This clonotype was counted at least ten times. This sequence joins TRBV10-3 and TRBJ1-5; no reliable D call. Trimming stripped 5 bases from V and 1 base from J, with 9 bases between. The CDR3 consists of 14 residues. From germline, CDR1 is ENHRY and CDR2 SYGVKD. CDR3 amino acids: CAISSARSNQPQHF. As DNA, the CDR3 is TGTGCCATCAGTTCCGCCCGGAGCAATCAGCCCCAGCATTTT.

This clonotype was observed many times. The rearrangement links TRBV3-1 to TRBJ2-1; 9 nucleotides align to TRBD2. CDR1 is LGHDT, CDR2 YNNKEL, per germline (reference sequence). This CDR3 contains 15 residues. J gave up 6 bases and V 8 bases, and 11 bases lay outside the gene matches. CDR3 loop: CASQDLWREGNEQFF. CDR3 DNA sequence: TGTGCCAGCCAAGATCTGTGGCGGGAGGGCAATGAGCAGTTCTTC.

The J gene is TRBJ2-7, the V gene TRBV21-1; TRBD1 reflects the table's D call only, with no check against the DNA. TRBV21-1 is noted as a pseudogene. This CDR3 is 13 amino acids long. CDR3 in amino acids: CASRMGQFYEQYF. CDR3 nucleotide sequence: TGTGCCAGCAGAATGGGACAGTTCTACGAGCAGTACTTC.

In its sample, this clonotype was seen many times. The gene calls are TRBV28 and TRBJ2-1; D gene ambiguous. CDR1 is MDHEN and CDR2 is SYDVKM in the germline V gene. The CDR3 runs to 12 residues. V was clipped by 6 bases and J by 6 bases, with 9 bases between them. In DNA, the CDR3 is TGTGCCAGCAGCGTATTACCCAATGAGCAGTTCTTC. Translation: CASSVLPNEQFF. Complete variable domain (other parts from reference TRBV28 and TRBJ2-1): DVKVTQSSRYLVKRTGEKVFLECVQDMDHENMFWYRQDPGLGLRLIYFSYDVKMKEKGDIPEGYSVSREKKERFSLILESASTNQTSMYLCASSVLPNEQFFGPGTRLTVL.

Notes on this clonotype: A much bigger clone sits one base away, suggesting this may be a read error. This chain uses TRBV28 with TRBJ2-7; D is possibly TRBD2 (5 bases). The CDR3 runs 13 residues. CDR1 is MDHEN and CDR2 is SYDVKM in the germline V gene. Written as DNA, the CDR3 is TGTGCCAGCACTTCTCCCCCGGGGTACGGGCAGTACTTC. This codes for CASTSPPGYGQYF.

On this clonotype itself: Possible read error: a much larger clone is one base away. The chain has TRBV2 and TRBJ2-2; TRBD2 aligns across 7 bases. Germline V gene data show CDR1 as SNHLY and CDR2 as FYNNEI. This CDR3 has 13 residues. The CDR3 nucleotides read TGTGCCGGCAGCGATTGGGGGGGCGGGGAGCTGTTTTTT. Translating gives CAGSDWGGGELFF.

A single count supports this clonotype. This chain links TRBV3-1 with TRBJ1-1, with D uncertain. V was trimmed by 8 bases and J by 1 base, leaving 8 bases between them. The CDR3 runs to 12 residues. Germline V gives CDR1 LGHDT, CDR2 YNNKEL (reference sequence). In nucleotides, the CDR3 is TGTGCCAGCGGACCGCAGAACACTGAAGCTTTCTTT. Encoded protein: CASGPQNTEAFF.

This clonotype was observed a few times. The chain carries TRBV7-3 and TRBJ2-3, with 8 bases fitting TRBD2. Losses at the gene ends were 6 bases for V and 2 bases for J; bases not matched to a gene: 10. The CDR3 is 16 residues long. CDR1 and CDR2 from the germline V gene are SGHTA and FQGTGA. CDR3 residues: CASSSYQRGYTDTQYF. In nucleotides, the CDR3 is TGTGCCAGCAGTTCCTACCAGCGGGGGTACACAGATACGCAGTATTTT.

As for this clonotype: This may come from a read error, since a much larger clone is one base off. The J gene is TRBJ2-7, the V gene TRBV21-1; TRBD2, as called in the table, went unchecked against the DNA. TRBV21-1 is marked as a pseudogene. This CDR3 comprises 14 residues. CDR3 sequence (DNA): TGTGCCAGCAGCAAAGTATCCCCCCAGGCGGGACAGTACTTC. This translates into CASSKVSPQAGQYF.

This clonotype was observed many times. The chain employs TRBV5-5 and TRBJ1-6; no reliable D call. The V end was cut by 1 base, the J end by 0 bases, with 11 bases between. CDR1 and CDR2 (germline): SGHKS, YYEKEE (reference sequence). This CDR3 comprises 17 residues. Here the CDR3 DNA reads TGTGCCAGCAGCTTGCGAGGCGTCAGCTCCTATAATTCACCCCTCCACTTT. It specifies CASSLRGVSSYNSPLHF. Supplemented by reference TRBV5-5 and TRBJ1-6, the full variable domain reads DAGVTQSPTHLIKTRGQQVTLRCSPISGHKSVSWYQQVLGQGPQFIFQYYEKEERGRGNFPDRFSARQFPNYSSELNVNALLLGDSALYLCASSLRGVSSYNSPLHFGNGTRLTVT.

This clonotype was recorded at least ten times. V gene TRBV9 combines with J gene TRBJ2-1, with D possibly TRBD2 on 6 matching bases. Germline V lookup: CDR1 SGDLS, CDR2 YYNGEE. This CDR3 has 15 amino acids. Trimming pared 2 bases from V and 3 bases from J, leaving 12 bases between. This CDR3 is CASSVGTSIYNEQFF. DNA for the CDR3: TGTGCCAGCAGCGTCGGGACTTCAATCTACAATGAGCAGTTCTTC.

This clonotype was found many times. This chain's CDR3 is CASSLENEQFF. CDR3 DNA sequence: TGCGCCAGCAGCTTGGAGAATGAGCAGTTCTTC. V gene TRBV5-1 combines with J gene TRBJ2-1; no clear D. This CDR3 comprises 11 residues. Germline loops: CDR1 SGHRS, CDR2 YFSETQ. Between the trimmed V and J ends, which lost 0 bases and 7 bases, there was a span of 2 bases.

In its sample, this clonotype was seen many times. This chain joins TRBV4-1 and TRBJ2-2; D is possibly TRBD1 (5 bases). Trimming took off 2 bases at V and 2 bases at J, with 9 bases between the two ends. CDR1 is MGHRA, CDR2 YSYEKL, per germline. This CDR3 is 15 amino acids long. CDR3: CASSQRQLNTGELFF. DNA of the CDR3: TGCGCCAGCAGCCAAAGACAGCTTAACACCGGGGAGCTGTTTTTT.

This clonotype appeared many times. The chain uses TRBV28 and TRBJ2-7; the D gene could be TRBD1 or TRBD2 (5 bases each). Trimming removed 4 bases from V and 3 bases from J, with 13 bases in between. This CDR3 contains 14 residues. Germline V gene data show CDR1 as MDHEN and CDR2 as SYDVKM. As DNA, the CDR3 is TGTGCCAGCAGTTACAGGCAGAGGGTCTACGAGCAGTACTTC. Residues: CASSYRQRVYEQYF.

This clonotype was picked up many times. The chain links TRBV20-1 to TRBJ2-7; 15 positions match TRBD2. V was pared by 2 bases and J by 4 bases, with 3 bases of the junction left unmatched. Germline values: CDR1 DFQATT, CDR2 SNEGSKA (reference sequence). The CDR3 consists of 15 residues. Here the CDR3 reads CSARSGTSGRYEQYF. CDR3 DNA sequence: TGCAGTGCTAGATCCGGGACTAGCGGGAGGTACGAGCAGTACTTC.

In this sample, this clonotype turned up many times. CDR3 nucleotide sequence: TGCGCCAGCTGCAGAGGGACCACGGGCACAGATACGCAGTATTTT. This encodes CASCRGTTGTDTQYF. The chain joins TRBV5-1 to TRBJ2-3; perhaps D is TRBD1 or TRBD2 (5 bases each). Germline CDR1 is SGHRS and CDR2 is YFSETQ. The CDR3 has 15 residues. V dropped 7 bases and J dropped 1 base, with 16 bases sitting between them.

As regards this clonotype: A read error is possible here, since a much larger clone lies one base away. The chain combines TRBV12-3 or TRBV12-4 with TRBJ2-2, with D possibly matching TRBD1 (6 bases). The CDR3 extends over 15 amino acids. The CDR3 here is CASGLETGNTGELFF. CDR3 coding DNA: TGTGCCAGCGGTTTAGAGACAGGGAACACCGGGGAGCTGTTTTTT.

In this sample, this clonotype turned up a few times. A read error may explain this, as a much larger clone is one base away. V is TRBV5-1 and J is TRBJ1-2; tentatively, D is TRBD1 (5 bases). Trimming took off 2 bases at V and 6 bases at J, with 11 bases between the two ends. Germline-derived CDR1 and CDR2 are SGHRS and YFSETQ. The CDR3 totals 13 residues. The CDR3 sequence: CASSFGRDHGYTF. CDR3 bases: TGCGCCAGCAGCTTTGGGAGGGACCATGGCTACACCTTC.